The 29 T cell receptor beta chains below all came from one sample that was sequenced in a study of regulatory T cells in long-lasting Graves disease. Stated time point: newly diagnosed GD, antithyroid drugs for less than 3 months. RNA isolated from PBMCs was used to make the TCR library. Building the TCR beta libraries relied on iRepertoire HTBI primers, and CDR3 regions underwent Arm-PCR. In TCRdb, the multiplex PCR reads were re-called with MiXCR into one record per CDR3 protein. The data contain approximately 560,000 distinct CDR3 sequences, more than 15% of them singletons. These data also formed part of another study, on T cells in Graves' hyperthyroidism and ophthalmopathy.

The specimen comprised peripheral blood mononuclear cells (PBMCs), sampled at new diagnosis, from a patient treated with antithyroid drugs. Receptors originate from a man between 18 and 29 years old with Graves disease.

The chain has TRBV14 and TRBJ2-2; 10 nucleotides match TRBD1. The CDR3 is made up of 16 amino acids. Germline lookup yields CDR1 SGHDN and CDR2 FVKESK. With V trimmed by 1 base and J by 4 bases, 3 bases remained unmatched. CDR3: CASSQAGQGTTGELFF. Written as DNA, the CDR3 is TGTGCCAGCAGCCAAGCGGGACAGGGGACCACCGGGGAGCTGTTTTTT. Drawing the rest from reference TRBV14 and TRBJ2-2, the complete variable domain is EAGVTQFPSHSVIEKGQTVTLRCDPISGHDNLYWYRRVMGKEIKFLLHFVKESKQDESGMPNNRFLAERTGGTYSTLKVQPAELEDSGVYFCASSQAGQGTTGELFFGEGSRLTVL.

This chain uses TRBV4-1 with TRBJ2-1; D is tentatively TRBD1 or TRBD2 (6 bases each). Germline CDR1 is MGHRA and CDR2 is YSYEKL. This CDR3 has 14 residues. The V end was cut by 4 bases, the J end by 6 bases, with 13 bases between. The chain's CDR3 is CASSPGAGPNEQFF. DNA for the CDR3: TGCGCCAGCAGCCCGGGGGCGGGACCCAATGAGCAGTTCTTC.

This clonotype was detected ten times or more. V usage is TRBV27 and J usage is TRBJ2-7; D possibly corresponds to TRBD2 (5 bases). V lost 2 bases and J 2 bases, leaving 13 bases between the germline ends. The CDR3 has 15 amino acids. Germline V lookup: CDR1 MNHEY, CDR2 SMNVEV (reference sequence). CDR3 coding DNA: TGTGCCAGCAGTTTAAGAGGGAACGCCACCTACGAGCAGTACTTC. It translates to CASSLRGNATYEQYF.

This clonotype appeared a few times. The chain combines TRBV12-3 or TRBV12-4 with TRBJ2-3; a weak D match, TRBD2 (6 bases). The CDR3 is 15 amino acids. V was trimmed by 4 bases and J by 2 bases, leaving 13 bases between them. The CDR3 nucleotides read TGTGCCAGCAGTTCGGGACTCATGCTCACAGATACGCAGTATTTT. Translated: CASSSGLMLTDTQYF.

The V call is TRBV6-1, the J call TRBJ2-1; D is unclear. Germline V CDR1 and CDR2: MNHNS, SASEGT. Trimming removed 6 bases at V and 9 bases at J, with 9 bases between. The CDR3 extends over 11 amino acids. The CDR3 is CASSGYFEQFF. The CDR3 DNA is TGTGCCAGCAGCGGATATTTTGAGCAGTTCTTC.

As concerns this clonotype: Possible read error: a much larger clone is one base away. CDR3 loop: CGATGSAYEQYF. CDR3 DNA: TGCGGTGCTACCGGGAGCGCCTACGAGCAGTACTTC. The chain couples TRBV20-1 to TRBJ2-7, with a weak D call TRBD2 (6 bases). CDR3 length: 12 residues. Germline values: CDR1 DFQATT, CDR2 SNEGSKA (reference sequence).

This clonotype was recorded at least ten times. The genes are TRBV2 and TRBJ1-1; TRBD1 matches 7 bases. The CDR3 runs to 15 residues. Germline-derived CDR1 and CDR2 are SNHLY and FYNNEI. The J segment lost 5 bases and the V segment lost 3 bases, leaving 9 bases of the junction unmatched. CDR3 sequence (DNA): TGTGCCAGCAGTGAGGGGATAGCAGGGGGAACTGAAGCTTTCTTT. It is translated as CASSEGIAGGTEAFF.

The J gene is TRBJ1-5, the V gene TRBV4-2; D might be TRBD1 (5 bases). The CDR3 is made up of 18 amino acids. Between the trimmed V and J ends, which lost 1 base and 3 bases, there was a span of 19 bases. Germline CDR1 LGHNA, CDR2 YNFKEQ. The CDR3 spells CASSQGYYDSYFNQPQHF. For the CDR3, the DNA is TGTGCCAGCAGCCAAGGCTACTACGACAGCTATTTCAATCAGCCCCAGCATTTT.

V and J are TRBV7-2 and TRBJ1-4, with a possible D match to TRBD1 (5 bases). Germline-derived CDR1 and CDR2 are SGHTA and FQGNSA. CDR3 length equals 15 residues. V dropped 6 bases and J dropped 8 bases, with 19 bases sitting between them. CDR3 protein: CASSQRRGADEKLFF. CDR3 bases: TGTGCCAGCAGTCAGCGAAGGGGCGCGGACGAAAAACTGTTTTTT.

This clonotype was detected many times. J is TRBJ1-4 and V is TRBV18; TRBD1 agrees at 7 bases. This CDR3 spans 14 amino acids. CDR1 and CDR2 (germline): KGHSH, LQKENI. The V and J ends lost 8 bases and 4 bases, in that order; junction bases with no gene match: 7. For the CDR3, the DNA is TGTGCCAGCAGTCCCGGGACAGTTAATGAAAAACTGTTTTTT. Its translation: CASSPGTVNEKLFF.

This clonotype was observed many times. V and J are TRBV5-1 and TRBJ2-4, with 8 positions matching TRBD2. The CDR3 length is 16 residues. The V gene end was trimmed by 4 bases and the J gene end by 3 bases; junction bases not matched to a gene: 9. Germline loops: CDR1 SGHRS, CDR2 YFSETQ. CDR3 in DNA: TGCGCCAGCAGCCCGAGCGGGAGCGAAGGCAAAAACATTCAGTACTTC. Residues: CASSPSGSEGKNIQYF.

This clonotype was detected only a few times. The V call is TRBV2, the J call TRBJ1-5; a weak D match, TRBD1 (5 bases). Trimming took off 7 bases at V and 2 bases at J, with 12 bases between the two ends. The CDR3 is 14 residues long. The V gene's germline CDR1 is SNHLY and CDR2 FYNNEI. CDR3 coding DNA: TGTGCCAGCACCGTGACCAGGGGCAATCAGCCCCAGCATTTT. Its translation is CASTVTRGNQPQHF.

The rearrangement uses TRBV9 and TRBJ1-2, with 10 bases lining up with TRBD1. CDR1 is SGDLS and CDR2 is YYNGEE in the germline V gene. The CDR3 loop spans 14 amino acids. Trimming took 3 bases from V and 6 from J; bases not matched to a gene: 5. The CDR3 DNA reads TGTGCCAGCAGCGCCAGACAGGGGGCGGATGGCTACACCTTC. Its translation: CASSARQGADGYTF.

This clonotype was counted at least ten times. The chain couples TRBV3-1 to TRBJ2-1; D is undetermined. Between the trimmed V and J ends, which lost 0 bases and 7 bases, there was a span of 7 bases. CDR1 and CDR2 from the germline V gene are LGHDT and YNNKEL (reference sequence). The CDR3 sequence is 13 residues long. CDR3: CASSQDSENEQFF. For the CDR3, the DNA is TGTGCCAGCAGCCAAGATAGTGAAAATGAGCAGTTCTTC.

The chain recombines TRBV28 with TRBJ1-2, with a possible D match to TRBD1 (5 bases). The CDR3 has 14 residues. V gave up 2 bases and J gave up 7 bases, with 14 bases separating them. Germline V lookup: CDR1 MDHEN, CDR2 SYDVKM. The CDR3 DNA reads TGTGCCAGCAGTTTAGGTGCGGGGGATGTTGGCTACACCTTC. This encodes CASSLGAGDVGYTF.

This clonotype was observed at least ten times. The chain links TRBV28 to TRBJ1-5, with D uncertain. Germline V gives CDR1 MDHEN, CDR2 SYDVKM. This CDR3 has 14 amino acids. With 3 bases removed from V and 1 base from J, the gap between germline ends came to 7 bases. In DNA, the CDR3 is TGTGCCAGCAGTTTTTCGGGAAGCAATCAGCCCCAGCATTTT. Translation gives CASSFSGSNQPQHF.

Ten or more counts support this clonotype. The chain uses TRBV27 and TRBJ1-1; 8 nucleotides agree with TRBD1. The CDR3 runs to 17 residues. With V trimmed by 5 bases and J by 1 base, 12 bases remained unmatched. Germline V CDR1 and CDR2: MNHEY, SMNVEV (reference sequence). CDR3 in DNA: TGTGCCAGCAGTCTCGTAGGGGTTCAGGGGGCGAACACTGAAGCTTTCTTT. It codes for CASSLVGVQGANTEAFF.

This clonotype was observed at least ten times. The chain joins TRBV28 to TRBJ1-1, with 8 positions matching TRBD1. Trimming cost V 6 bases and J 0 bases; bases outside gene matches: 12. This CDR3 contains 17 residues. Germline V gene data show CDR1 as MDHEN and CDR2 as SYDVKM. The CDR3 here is CASRWDRTMFMNTEAFF. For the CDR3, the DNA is TGTGCCAGCAGGTGGGACAGGACAATGTTCATGAACACTGAAGCTTTCTTT.

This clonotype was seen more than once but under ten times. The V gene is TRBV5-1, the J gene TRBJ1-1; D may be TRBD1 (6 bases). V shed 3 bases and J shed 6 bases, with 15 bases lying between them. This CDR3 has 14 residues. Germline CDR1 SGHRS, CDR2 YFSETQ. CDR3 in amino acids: CASSWLAGASEAFF. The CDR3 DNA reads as TGCGCCAGCAGCTGGCTAGCAGGGGCCTCTGAAGCTTTCTTT.

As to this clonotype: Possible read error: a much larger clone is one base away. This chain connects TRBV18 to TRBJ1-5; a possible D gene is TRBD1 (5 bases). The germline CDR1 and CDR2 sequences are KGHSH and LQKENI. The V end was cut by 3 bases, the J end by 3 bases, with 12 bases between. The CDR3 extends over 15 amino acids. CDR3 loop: CASSPGAVNNQPQHF. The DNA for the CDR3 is TGTGCCAGCTCACCCGGGGCGGTGAACAATCAGCCCCAGCATTTT. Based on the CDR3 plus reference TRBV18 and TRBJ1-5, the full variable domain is NAGVMQNPRHLVRRRGQEARLRCSPMKGHSHVYWYRQLPEEGLKFMVYLQKENIIDESGMPKERFSAEFPKEGPSILRIQQVVRGDSAAYFCASSPGAVNNQPQHFGDGTRLSIL.

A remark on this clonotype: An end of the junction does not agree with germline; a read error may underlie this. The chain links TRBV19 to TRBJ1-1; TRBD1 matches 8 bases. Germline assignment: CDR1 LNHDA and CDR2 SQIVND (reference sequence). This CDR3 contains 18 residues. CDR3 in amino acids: CASSPPSYRQGMKTEAFF. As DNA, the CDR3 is TGTGCCAGTAGTCCTCCTTCCTACCGACAGGGGATGAAGACTGAAGCTTTCTTT.

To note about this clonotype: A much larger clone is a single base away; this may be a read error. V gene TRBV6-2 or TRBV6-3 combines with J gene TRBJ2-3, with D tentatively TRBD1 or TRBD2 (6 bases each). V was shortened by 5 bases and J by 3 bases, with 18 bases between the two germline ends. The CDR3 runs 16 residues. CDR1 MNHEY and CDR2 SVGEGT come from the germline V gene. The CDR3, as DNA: TGTGCCAGCAGTGCCCAGACGAGGGGGAGGACAGATACGCAGTATTTT. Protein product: CASSAQTRGRTDTQYF.

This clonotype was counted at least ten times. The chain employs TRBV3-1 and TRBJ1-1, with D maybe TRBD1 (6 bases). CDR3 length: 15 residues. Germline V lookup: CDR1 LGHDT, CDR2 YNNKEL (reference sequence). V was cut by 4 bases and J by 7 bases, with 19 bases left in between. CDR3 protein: CASSPTNRAKDEAFF. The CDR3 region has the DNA TGTGCCAGCAGCCCGACCAACAGGGCCAAGGATGAAGCTTTCTTT.

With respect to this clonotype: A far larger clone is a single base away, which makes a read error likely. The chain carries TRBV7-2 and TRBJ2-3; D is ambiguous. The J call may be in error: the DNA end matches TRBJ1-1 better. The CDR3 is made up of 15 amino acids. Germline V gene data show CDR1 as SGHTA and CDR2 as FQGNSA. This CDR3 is CASSFYQEANTEAFF. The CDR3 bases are TGTGCCAGCAGCTTTTATCAGGAGGCGAACACTGAAGCTTTCTTT.

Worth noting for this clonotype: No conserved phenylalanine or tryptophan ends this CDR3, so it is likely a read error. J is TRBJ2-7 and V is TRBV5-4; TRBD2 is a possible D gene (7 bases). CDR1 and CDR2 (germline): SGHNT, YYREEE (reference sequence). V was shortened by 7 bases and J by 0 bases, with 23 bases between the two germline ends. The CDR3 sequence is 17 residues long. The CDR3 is CASGKGEGLPSSYEQYS. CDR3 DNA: TGTGCCAGCGGCAAGGGGGAGGGCCTTCCGAGCTCCTACGAGCAGTACTCC.

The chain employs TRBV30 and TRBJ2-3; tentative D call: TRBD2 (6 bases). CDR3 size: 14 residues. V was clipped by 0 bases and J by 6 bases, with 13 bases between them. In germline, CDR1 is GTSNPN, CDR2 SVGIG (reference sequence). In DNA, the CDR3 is TGTGCCTGGAGTGTGGCGGGATTGGGTGATACGCAGTATTTT. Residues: CAWSVAGLGDTQYF.

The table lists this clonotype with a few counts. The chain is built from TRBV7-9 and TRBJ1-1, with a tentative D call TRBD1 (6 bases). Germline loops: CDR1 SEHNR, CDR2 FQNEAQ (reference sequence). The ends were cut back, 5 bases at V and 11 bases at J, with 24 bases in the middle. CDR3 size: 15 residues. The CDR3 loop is CASSNRGGAVRWAFF. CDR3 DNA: TGTGCCAGCAGCAATAGGGGGGGCGCGGTGCGTTGGGCTTTCTTT.

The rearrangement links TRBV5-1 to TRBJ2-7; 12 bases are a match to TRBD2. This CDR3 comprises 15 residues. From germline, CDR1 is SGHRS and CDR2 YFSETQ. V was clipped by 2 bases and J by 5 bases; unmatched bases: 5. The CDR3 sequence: CASSFSLAGGNEQYF. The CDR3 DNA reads TGCGCCAGCAGCTTTTCCCTAGCGGGAGGGAACGAGCAGTACTTC.

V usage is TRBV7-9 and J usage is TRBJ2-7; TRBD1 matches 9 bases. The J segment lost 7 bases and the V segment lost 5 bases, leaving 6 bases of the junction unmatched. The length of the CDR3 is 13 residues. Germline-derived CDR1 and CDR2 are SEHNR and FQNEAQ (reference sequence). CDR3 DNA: TGTGCCAGCAGCCCCGGGACAGGGCTAGAGCAGTACTTC. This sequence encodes CASSPGTGLEQYF.